The 19 T cell receptor beta chains below come from one sample, sequenced in a study of human T cells and chemical hapten exposure. Noted time point: patch test 1, 2 weeks after DPC sensitization. The treatment denotes: therapeutic diphenylcyclopropenone sensitization with weekly scalp DPC. TCRdb ran MiXCR on the RACE reads and lists one entry per CDR3 protein. Among around 71,000 distinct CDR3 sequences listed, 9.8% were seen once. The input for sequencing was whole blood, taken in connection with sensitization to the hapten diphenylcyclopropenone (DPC). Source of these receptors: a woman between 40 and 50 years old with alopecia areata. Some clones in this sample may be carry-over from other donors' samples.

The chain is built from TRBV5-5 and TRBJ1-6, with a tentative D call TRBD1 (5 bases). Between the trimmed V and J ends, which lost 4 bases and 7 bases, there was a span of 12 bases. The CDR3 loop spans 14 amino acids. Germline V gives CDR1 SGHKS, CDR2 YYEKEE (reference sequence). The CDR3: CASSRGTVNSPLHF. CDR3 nucleotide sequence: TGTGCCAGCAGCCGCGGGACGGTGAATTCACCCCTCCACTTT.

This clonotype was counted at least ten times. This chain links TRBV7-3 with TRBJ2-2; 7 nucleotides align to TRBD2. CDR3 length equals 16 residues. The germline V gene encodes CDR1 SGHTA and CDR2 FQGTGA. V lost 5 bases and J lost 2; bases outside the gene matches: 8. Here the CDR3 DNA reads TGTGCCAGCAGCCCAACAGCGGGGATAAACACCGGGGAGCTGTTTTTT. Protein product: CASSPTAGINTGELFF.

This clonotype was detected only a few times. This chain uses TRBV20-1 with TRBJ1-1; the match to TRBD1 covers 7 bases. Germline CDR1 is DFQATT and CDR2 is SNEGSKA (reference sequence). The CDR3 is made up of 13 amino acids. V dropped 3 bases and J dropped 3; count of bases not matched to a gene: 4. The CDR3 region is CSASQGVYTEAFF. The CDR3 region has the DNA TGCAGTGCTAGCCAGGGGGTATACACTGAAGCTTTCTTT.

This clonotype was recorded at least ten times. The chain couples TRBV7-8 to TRBJ2-4; no firm D call. Germline V gene lookup returns CDR1 SGHVS and CDR2 FQNEAQ. CDR3 length: 12 residues. Trimming removed 5 bases at V and 6 bases at J, with 8 bases between. The CDR3 here is CASSPSRNIQYF. The CDR3 DNA reads TGTGCCAGCAGCCCTAGTCGAAACATTCAGTACTTC.

This clonotype was seen many times. This rearrangement joins TRBV12-3 or TRBV12-4 to TRBJ2-1; D not resolved. V was shortened by 6 bases and J by 5 bases, with 11 bases between the two germline ends. The CDR3 is 13 residues long. The CDR3 DNA follows: TGTGCCAGCAGGCCAAACACCGACAATGAGCAGTTCTTC. It is translated as CASRPNTDNEQFF.

This clonotype was counted at least ten times. This sequence joins TRBV7-9 and TRBJ2-7; D is possibly TRBD2 (6 bases). The germline CDR1 and CDR2 sequences are SEHNR and FQNEAQ (reference sequence). The V end was cut by 3 bases, the J end by 6 bases, with 15 bases between. This CDR3 is 14 amino acids long. CDR3 sequence reads: CASSFPPGVPEQYF. The CDR3 region has the DNA TGTGCCAGCAGCTTCCCCCCGGGAGTACCCGAGCAGTACTTC.

This clonotype showed up many times. This sequence joins TRBV14 and TRBJ2-7, with D possibly being TRBD2 (6 bases). The germline V and J ends were trimmed by 0 bases and 0 bases, with 9 bases remaining between them. Germline lookup yields CDR1 SGHDN and CDR2 FVKESK. This CDR3 is 15 amino acids long. The CDR3 region is CASSQELTSSYEQYF. The CDR3 DNA reads as TGTGCCAGCAGCCAAGAGTTGACTAGCTCCTACGAGCAGTACTTC.

As regards this clonotype: This sequence may be a read error, since a much larger clone differs from it by one base. This sequence joins TRBV24-1 and TRBJ2-5; possibly TRBD1 for D (5 bases). Germline V lookup: CDR1 KGHDR, CDR2 SFDVKD. CDR3 size: 13 residues. The CDR3 sequence: CATSDPGKETQHF. The CDR3 nucleotides read TGTGCCACCAGTGATCCAGGGAAAGAGACCCAGCACTTC.

This sequence joins TRBV29-1 and TRBJ2-2; 8 bases align to TRBD1. The V gene's germline CDR1 is SQVTM and CDR2 ANQGSEA. The CDR3 contains 14 residues. J was trimmed by 3 bases and V by 6 bases; bases with no gene match: 6. The CDR3 sequence is CSVSTGADTGELFF. The DNA of the CDR3 is TGCAGCGTCTCGACAGGGGCGGACACCGGGGAGCTGTTTTTT.

The chain is built from TRBV6-5 and TRBJ1-5, with 8 bases that match TRBD1. The V segment lost 5 bases and the J segment 1 base; nucleotides outside the gene matches: 4. The CDR3 consists of 15 residues. Germline CDR1 MNHEY, CDR2 SVGAGI. The CDR3 here is CASSRTGPSNQPQHF. DNA of the CDR3: TGTGCCAGCAGTAGGACAGGGCCAAGCAATCAGCCCCAGCATTTT.

This clonotype came up many times. The chain combines TRBV3-1 with TRBJ1-4, with D hard to call. CDR1 and CDR2 (germline): LGHDT, YNNKEL (reference sequence). The CDR3 has 13 residues. V lost 4 bases to trimming and J lost 8 bases, with 11 bases between them. The CDR3 coding sequence is TGTGCCAGCAGCCCCTCAGTCGGGGAAAAACTGTTTTTT. It is translated as CASSPSVGEKLFF.

The table lists this clonotype with a few counts. J is TRBJ1-1 and V is TRBV7-9; D not certain. CDR3 length equals 13 residues. CDR1 SEHNR and CDR2 FQNEAQ come from the germline V gene (reference sequence). The germline V and J ends were trimmed by 8 bases and 1 base, with 11 bases remaining between them. For the CDR3, the DNA is TGTGCCAGCTCAGTAAATAAGAACACTGAAGCTTTCTTT. This encodes CASSVNKNTEAFF.

This clonotype was found a few times. The rearrangement uses TRBV4-1 and TRBJ2-1; the match to TRBD1 covers 9 bases. Per the germline V gene, CDR1 is MGHRA and CDR2 is YSYEKL. V shed 6 bases, J shed 8 bases, and the junction held 8 bases outside the gene matches. The CDR3 length is 14 residues. The DNA for the CDR3 is TGCGCCAGCAGTCATAAAACAGGGGGCGATGAGCAGTTCTTC. Translated, it gives CASSHKTGGDEQFF.

This clonotype was detected many times. This chain uses TRBV4-1 with TRBJ2-3; possibly TRBD2 for D (5 bases). CDR1 is MGHRA, CDR2 YSYEKL, per germline. The CDR3 loop spans 16 amino acids. Trimming shortened V by 0 bases and J by 0 bases, and 10 bases separated the two germline ends. The chain's CDR3 is CASSQDGPGSTDTQYF. The CDR3, as DNA: TGCGCCAGCAGCCAAGATGGCCCGGGGAGCACAGATACGCAGTATTTT.

This clonotype was picked up many times. The chain recombines TRBV28 with TRBJ2-5, with D perhaps TRBD1 (5 bases). Germline V lookup: CDR1 MDHEN, CDR2 SYDVKM. The CDR3 contains 14 residues. V dropped 1 base and J dropped 4 bases, with 10 bases sitting between them. The CDR3 region has the DNA TGTGCCAGCAGTTTATATGCAGGGCGAGAGACCCAGTACTTC. Translation: CASSLYAGRETQYF.

In its sample, this clonotype was seen many times. This chain uses TRBV12-3 or TRBV12-4 with TRBJ1-2; D is ambiguous. V gave up 3 bases and J gave up 6 bases, with 11 bases separating them. The CDR3 has 13 amino acids. The CDR3 coding sequence is TGTGCCAGCAGTTTTTCGCCCGACCATGGCTACACCTTC. Its protein product is CASSFSPDHGYTF.

The table lists this clonotype with many counts. The chain joins TRBV3-1 to TRBJ2-7; 8 bases agree with TRBD2. This CDR3 is 21 amino acids long. The J segment lost 2 bases and the V segment lost 0 bases, leaving 21 bases of the junction unmatched. CDR1 LGHDT and CDR2 YNNKEL come from the germline V gene (reference sequence). The CDR3 protein is CASSQDQMSAGGIPGAYEQYF. In DNA form, the CDR3 reads TGTGCCAGCAGCCAAGATCAAATGAGTGCGGGGGGAATTCCTGGGGCCTACGAGCAGTACTTC.

This chain connects TRBV5-5 to TRBJ2-3; 9 bases match TRBD1. This CDR3 region has 19 residues. CDR1 is SGHKS, CDR2 YYEKEE, per germline (reference sequence). Losses at the gene ends were 7 bases for V and 2 bases for J; bases not matched to a gene: 20. DNA for the CDR3: TGTGCCAGCTTCTTTACGCTACAGGGGGCACTCCCAGACACAGATACGCAGTATTTT. Translation: CASFFTLQGALPDTDTQYF.

The chain is built from TRBV12-3 or TRBV12-4 and TRBJ2-3, with a possible D match to TRBD2 (6 bases). V was pared by 6 bases and J by 3 bases, with 22 bases between. CDR3 size: 17 residues. In DNA form, the CDR3 reads TGTGCCAGCAGCCCTCTTGCTAGCGCCCGAGGGACAGATACGCAGTATTTT. As protein: CASSPLASARGTDTQYF.